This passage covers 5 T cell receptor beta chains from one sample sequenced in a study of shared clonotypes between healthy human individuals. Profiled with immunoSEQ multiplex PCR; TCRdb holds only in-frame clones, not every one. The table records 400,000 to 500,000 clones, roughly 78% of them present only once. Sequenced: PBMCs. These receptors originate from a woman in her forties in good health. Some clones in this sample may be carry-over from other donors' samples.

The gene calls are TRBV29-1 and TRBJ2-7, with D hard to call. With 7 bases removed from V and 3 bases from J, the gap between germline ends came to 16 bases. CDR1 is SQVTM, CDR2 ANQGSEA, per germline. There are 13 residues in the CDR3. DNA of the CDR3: TGCAGCGGCATGTCGCCAGGCCTCTACGAGCAGTACTTC. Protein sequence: CSGMSPGLYEQYF.

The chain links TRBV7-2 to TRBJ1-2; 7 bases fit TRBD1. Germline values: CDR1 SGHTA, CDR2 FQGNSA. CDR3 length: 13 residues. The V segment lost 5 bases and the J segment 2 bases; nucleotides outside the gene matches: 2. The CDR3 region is CASSQGQNYGYTF. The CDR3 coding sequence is TGTGCCAGCAGCCAGGGACAGAACTATGGCTACACCTTC.

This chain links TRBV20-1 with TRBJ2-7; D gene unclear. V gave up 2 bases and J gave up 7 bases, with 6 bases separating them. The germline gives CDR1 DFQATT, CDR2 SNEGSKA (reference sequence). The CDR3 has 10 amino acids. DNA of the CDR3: TGCAGTGCTAGAAACGGGGAGCAGTACTTC. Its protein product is CSARNGEQYF.

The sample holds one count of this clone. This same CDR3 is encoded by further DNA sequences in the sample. The CDR3, as DNA: TGTGCCAGCAGCGTAGGTGGCGGAACCTACGAGCAGTACTTC. It is translated as CASSVGGGTYEQYF. This chain links TRBV9 with TRBJ2-7; D remains ambiguous. This CDR3 contains 14 residues. Trimming left V 0 bases short and J 2 bases short, with 9 bases between. CDR1 SGDLS and CDR2 YYNGEE come from the germline V gene. Based on the CDR3 plus reference TRBV9 and TRBJ2-7, the full variable domain is DSGVTQTPKHLITATGQRVTLRCSPRSGDLSVYWYQQSLDQGLQFLIQYYNGEERAKGNILERFSAQQFPDLHSELNLSSLELGDSALYFCASSVGGGTYEQYFGPGTRLTVT.

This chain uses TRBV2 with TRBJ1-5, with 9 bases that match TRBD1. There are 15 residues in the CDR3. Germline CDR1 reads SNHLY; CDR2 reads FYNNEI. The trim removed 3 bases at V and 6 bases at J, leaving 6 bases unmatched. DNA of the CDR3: TGTGCCAGCAGTGACACAGGGGGCGTGGGTCAGCCCCAGCATTTT. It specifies CASSDTGGVGQPQHF.